A single sample is the source of the 27 T cell receptor beta chains below, sequenced in a study of blood T cell repertoires in COVID-19. TCRdb's copy holds only in-frame clones and misses some; the assay was immunoSEQ multiplex PCR. This table has roughly 330,000 clones, 87% appearing once. The source material was PBMCs or T cells enriched from blood (not recorded which). The receptor set was obtained from a woman in her twenties or thirties who had recovered from COVID-19.

The CDR3 nucleotides are TGCAGCGTTGAAGGGGACAGGGGGCGCGTCAATGGCTACACCTTC. Amino acids: CSVEGDRGRVNGYTF. The chain uses TRBV29-1 and TRBJ1-2, with 12 bases matching TRBD1. CDR1 SQVTM and CDR2 ANQGSEA come from the germline V gene. Unmatched junction bases numbered 6, after V lost 1 base and J lost 6 bases. This CDR3 region has 15 residues.

The J gene is TRBJ2-7, the V gene TRBV11-2; a weak D match, TRBD2 (6 bases). Trimming took off 1 base at V and 2 bases at J, with 12 bases between the two ends. This CDR3 has 15 residues. Germline V CDR1 and CDR2: SGHAT, FQNNGV. The CDR3 sequence: CASSLGRGAAYEQYF. CDR3 bases: TGTGCCAGCAGCTTAGGGCGCGGGGCCGCCTACGAGCAGTACTTC.

The V gene is TRBV19, the J gene TRBJ1-6; possible D gene TRBD1, 5 bases. Germline CDR1 and CDR2: LNHDA and SQIVND (reference sequence). V gave up 4 bases and J gave up 10 bases, with 14 bases separating them. The CDR3 is 14 residues long. Here the CDR3 reads CASSTGLGGSPLHF. CDR3 DNA: TGTGCCAGTAGTACGGGACTGGGAGGGTCACCCCTCCACTTT.

The J gene is TRBJ1-1, the V gene TRBV24-1; D ambiguous. Trimming pared 9 bases from V and 5 bases from J, leaving 12 bases between. CDR3 size: 12 residues. Germline V CDR1 and CDR2: KGHDR, SFDVKD. Here the CDR3 reads CATPIGDTEAFF. Written as DNA, the CDR3 is TGTGCCACCCCCATCGGGGATACTGAAGCTTTCTTT.

The chain links TRBV6-5 to TRBJ1-2; 9 nucleotides agree with TRBD1. The trim removed 6 bases at V and 8 bases at J, leaving 7 bases unmatched. The CDR3 covers 13 residues. From germline, CDR1 is MNHEY and CDR2 SVGAGI. CDR3 sequence (DNA): TGTGCCAGCAGCGGGGACAGGGTAAGCGGCTACACCTTC. The encoded protein is CASSGDRVSGYTF.

The V call is TRBV2, the J call TRBJ2-7; TRBD1 matches at 7 bases. Unmatched junction bases numbered 2, after V lost 5 bases and J lost 4 bases. This CDR3 contains 12 residues. Germline V gene sequence: CDR1 SNHLY, CDR2 FYNNEI. CDR3 DNA sequence: TGTGCCAGCAGTCAGACAGGGTACGAGCAGTACTTC. Translation gives CASSQTGYEQYF.

The chain joins TRBV13 to TRBJ1-5; 8 positions agree with TRBD1. Germline V gives CDR1 PRHDT, CDR2 FYEKMQ (reference sequence). V trimming: 0 bases; J trimming: 7 bases; junction bases outside the gene matches: 2. This CDR3 region has 14 residues. CDR3 nucleotide sequence: TGTGCCAGCAGCTTAGGACAGGGGGTCCAGCCCCAGCATTTT. Translated, it gives CASSLGQGVQPQHF.

The chain couples TRBV11-2 to TRBJ2-7; 8 positions agree with TRBD2. This CDR3 is built from 17 residues. V dropped 2 bases and J dropped 0; count of bases not matched to a gene: 9. The germline gives CDR1 SGHAT, CDR2 FQNNGV. The CDR3: CASSLQVLAGSSYEQYF. The CDR3 DNA sequence: TGTGCCAGCAGCTTACAGGTTTTAGCGGGGAGCTCCTACGAGCAGTACTTC.

V is TRBV15 and J is TRBJ1-5, with 7 bases fitting TRBD1. Losses at the gene ends were 8 bases for V and 3 bases for J; bases not matched to a gene: 10. Per the germline V gene, CDR1 is LNHNV and CDR2 is YYDKDF (reference sequence). The CDR3 has 15 amino acids. Written as DNA, the CDR3 is TGTGCCACCGACGACAGGGATAGAGTCAATCAGCCCCAGCATTTT. Residues: CATDDRDRVNQPQHF.

This clone was detected once. V gene TRBV3-1 (or the pseudogene TRBV3-2) combines with J gene TRBJ1-6; D unclear. Trimming removed 1 base from V and 14 bases from J, with 12 bases in between. CDR1 LGHDT and CDR2 YNNKEL come from the germline V gene (reference sequence). The CDR3 is 13 residues long. The CDR3 is CASSQGGLFTLHF. CDR3 DNA sequence: TGTGCCAGCAGCCAAGGAGGGCTCTTCACCCTCCACTTT.

This chain connects TRBV7-6 to TRBJ1-1, with 9 bases that match TRBD1. The germline CDR1 and CDR2 sequences are SGHVS and FNYEAQ. J was trimmed by 4 bases and V by 5 bases; bases with no gene match: 14. CDR3 length: 17 amino acids. The DNA for the CDR3 is TGTGCCAGCAGCCCGCAACCGGGACAGGGTAAGGGCACTGAAGCTTTCTTT. It codes for CASSPQPGQGKGTEAFF.

This chain links TRBV13 with TRBJ1-4; D might be TRBD1 (6 bases). There are 17 residues in the CDR3. The V and J ends lost 0 bases and 8 bases respectively, with 19 bases between them. Germline lookup yields CDR1 PRHDT and CDR2 FYEKMQ (reference sequence). The CDR3 protein is CASSLGGSSRGGEKLFF. CDR3 nucleotides: TGTGCCAGCAGCTTAGGAGGATCCTCCCGGGGGGGCGAAAAACTGTTTTTT.

This clone was detected once. This chain joins TRBV12-3 or TRBV12-4 and TRBJ1-2; D call uncertain. The V end lost 6 bases, the J end lost 4 bases, and 12 bases lay between the germline ends. The CDR3 is 13 residues long. CDR3 sequence: CASREGVSYGYTF. The CDR3 nucleotides are TGTGCCAGCAGGGAGGGAGTTTCCTATGGCTACACCTTC.

This clone was recorded a few times. The CDR3 is CASSRIGAGFNEQFF. The CDR3 DNA sequence: TGTGCCAGCAGTCGGATTGGCGCGGGTTTTAATGAGCAGTTCTTC. This rearrangement joins TRBV27 to TRBJ2-1, with D perhaps TRBD2 (5 bases). Germline V lookup: CDR1 MNHEY, CDR2 SMNVEV (reference sequence). The CDR3 covers 15 residues. The germline V and J ends were trimmed by 5 bases and 7 bases, with 18 bases remaining between them.

The CDR3 spells CASRTGSSYNEQFF. CDR3 in DNA: TGTGCCAGCAGGACAGGGAGCTCCTACAATGAGCAGTTCTTC. The V and J genes are TRBV25-1 and TRBJ2-1, with 7 bases aligning to TRBD1. V was pared by 6 bases and J by 0 bases, with 2 bases of the junction left unmatched. This CDR3 has 14 amino acids. Germline lookup yields CDR1 MGHDK and CDR2 SYGVNS. Filled out from reference TRBV25-1 and TRBJ2-1, the complete variable domain reads EADIYQTPRYLVIGTGKKITLECSQTMGHDKMYWYQQDPGMELHLIHYSYGVNSTEKGDLSSESTVSRIRTEHFPLTLESARPSHTSQYLCASRTGSSYNEQFFGPGTRLTVL.

The sample holds one count of this clone. The rearrangement joins TRBV3-1 (or the pseudogene TRBV3-2) to TRBJ2-5; 7 bases agree with TRBD1. V dropped 4 bases and J dropped 4; count of bases not matched to a gene: 3. Germline lookup yields CDR1 LGHDT and CDR2 YNNKEL (reference sequence). This CDR3 has 13 residues. In DNA form, the CDR3 reads TGTGCCAGCAGCCGACAGGGTGGAGAGACCCAGTACTTC. Translated, it gives CASSRQGGETQYF.

V usage is TRBV7-9 and J usage is TRBJ1-6; no firm D call. The V gene lost 1 base and the J gene lost 0 bases, with 4 bases spanning the gap. This CDR3 is 15 amino acids long. The germline CDR1 and CDR2 sequences are SEHNR and FQNEAQ (reference sequence). The CDR3 here is CASSLDSSYNSPLHF. The DNA for the CDR3 is TGTGCCAGCAGCTTAGACAGCTCCTATAATTCACCCCTCCACTTT.

This chain connects TRBV7-9 to TRBJ1-1; 9 bases fit TRBD1. J lost 2 bases, V lost 6 bases, and 7 bases had no gene match. The CDR3 runs 15 residues. Germline CDR1 reads SEHNR; CDR2 reads FQNEAQ (reference sequence). CDR3 residues: CASRSGQGVNTEAFF. CDR3 DNA: TGTGCCAGCAGGTCGGGACAGGGAGTTAACACTGAAGCTTTCTTT.

This clone was counted a few times. This chain uses TRBV5-6 with TRBJ1-1; TRBD1 might be the D (6 bases). Trimming cost V 2 bases and J 8 bases, with 10 bases left between them. This CDR3 spans 12 amino acids. CDR1 is SGHDT, CDR2 YYEEEE, per germline. CDR3 sequence reads: CASSLPDREAFF. In nucleotides, the CDR3 is TGTGCCAGCAGCTTACCCGACAGGGAAGCTTTCTTT.

The CDR3 DNA reads as TGTGCCAGCAGTCAATCATACAGGGTGGCCAGCAATCAGCCCCAGCATTTT. Amino acid sequence: CASSQSYRVASNQPQHF. The chain uses TRBV27 and TRBJ1-5; possible D gene TRBD1, 6 bases. The CDR3 has 17 residues. V dropped 5 bases and J dropped 1 base, with 18 bases sitting between them. Germline V gene sequence: CDR1 MNHEY, CDR2 SMNVEV (reference sequence).

The V and J genes are TRBV30 and TRBJ1-2; D possibly corresponds to TRBD1 (5 bases). Germline V gene lookup returns CDR1 GTSNPN and CDR2 SVGIG (reference sequence). V was trimmed by 8 bases and J by 12 bases, leaving 19 bases between them. The CDR3 contains 11 residues. In DNA form, the CDR3 reads TGTGCCGGTTACTACGATGGGGGGGACACCTTC. Protein sequence: CAGYYDGGDTF.

V and J are TRBV18 and TRBJ1-1; D might be TRBD1 (5 bases). The germline gives CDR1 KGHSH, CDR2 LQKENI. This CDR3 has 16 residues. V gave up 0 bases and J gave up 1 base, with 12 bases separating them. CDR3 sequence (DNA): TGTGCCAGCTCACCACCTGTCGGGGGGAGGAACACTGAAGCTTTCTTT. Translated: CASSPPVGGRNTEAFF.

The gene calls are TRBV5-1 and TRBJ1-2; no clear D gene. The V gene lost 4 bases and the J gene lost 1 base, with 11 bases spanning the gap. Germline lookup yields CDR1 SGHRS and CDR2 YFSETQ. The CDR3 is made up of 14 amino acids. The CDR3 spells CASSPYTVNYGYTF. CDR3 DNA sequence: TGCGCCAGCAGCCCCTACACAGTTAACTATGGCTACACCTTC.

The rearrangement links TRBV6-2 or TRBV6-3 to TRBJ2-3, with TRBD1 matching 8 bases. Germline CDR1 MNHEY, CDR2 SVGEGT. The J segment lost 2 bases and the V segment lost 6 bases, leaving 7 bases of the junction unmatched. This CDR3 has 15 residues. The CDR3 reads CASSRRQGYTDTQYF. The CDR3 bases are TGTGCCAGCAGCCGGAGACAGGGGTACACAGATACGCAGTATTTT.

The gene calls are TRBV10-3 and TRBJ2-2, with TRBD2 matching 9 bases. CDR3 size: 14 residues. Germline V gene data show CDR1 as ENHRY and CDR2 as SYGVKD. V gave up 7 bases and J gave up 6 bases; unmatched junction bases: 6. As DNA, the CDR3 is TGTGCCATCAATCCAGCGGGGGGCCCCGGGGAGCTGTTTTTT. Its protein product is CAINPAGGPGELFF.

This chain links TRBV4-1 with TRBJ1-2; 10 positions match TRBD1. The length of the CDR3 is 16 residues. The V segment lost 3 bases and the J segment 4 bases; nucleotides outside the gene matches: 8. CDR1 and CDR2 from the germline V gene are MGHRA and YSYEKL. The CDR3 DNA reads as TGCGCCAGCAGCCAGGCCGGACAGGGGGTGGGCTATGGCTACACCTTC. As protein: CASSQAGQGVGYGYTF.

V is TRBV18 and J is TRBJ2-7; D may be TRBD2 (7 bases). The germline gives CDR1 KGHSH, CDR2 LQKENI. V lost 2 bases to trimming and J lost 8 bases, with 19 bases between them. This CDR3 is built from 15 residues. In DNA form, the CDR3 reads TGTGCCAGCTCACCAGGAACAGGGAGGGAGTGGCAGCAGTACTTC. It is translated as CASSPGTGREWQQYF.